This is a list of T cell receptor beta chains from one sample in a study of T cell responses to AZD1222 COVID-19 vaccine. Clones were read by immunoSEQ multiplex PCR, and TCRdb kept only the in-frame ones, dropping some. The repertoire holds some 78,000 clones, with 83% as singletons. The sequenced sample was peripheral blood, obtained 28 days after the second AZD1222 dose. Receptors originate from an adult who received the AZD1222 COVID-19 vaccine. The CDR3 runs from the conserved cysteine through the conserved F or W. The D gene is left open where the match is weak. Clone sizes are given selectively: once, few, many, or a class where the clone is expanded.

NA,TRBV19,14,NA,TRBJ1-5,CASKLTQGNQPQHF,TGTGCCAGTAAGTTGACGCAGGGAAATCAGCCCCAGCATTTT
NA,TRBV2,14,NA,TRBJ2-7,CASSDSGSSYEQYF,TGTGCCAGCAGTGACTCCGGGAGCTCCTACGAGCAGTACTTC
NA,TRBV28,13,NA,TRBJ2-7,CASTPTGNYEQYF,TGTGCCAGCACCCCGACGGGTAACTACGAGCAGTACTTC
NA,TRBV24-1,12,NA,TRBJ1-2,CATSESGYGYTF,TGTGCCACCAGTGAGTCCGGCTATGGCTACACCTTC
NA,TRBV10-3,16,few,TRBJ1-5,CAISEDGLRGRQPQHF,TGTGCCATCAGTGAGGACGGCCTCCGGGGGCGTCAGCCCCAGCATTTT
NA,TRBV3-1/TRBV3-2,14,NA,TRBJ1-3,CASSRKGAGNTIYF,TGTGCCAGCAGCCGGAAAGGGGCCGGAAACACCATATATTTT
NA,TRBV19,15,NA,TRBJ1-1,CASSAPPPGNTEAFF,TGTGCCAGTAGTGCTCCCCCCCCCGGGAACACTGAAGCTTTCTTT
TRBD1,TRBV28,14,NA,TRBJ2-2,CASSSIGQGGELFF,TGTGCCAGCAGTTCAATCGGACAGGGAGGGGAGCTGTTTTTT
TRBD1,TRBV5-1,14,NA,TRBJ1-2,CASSAGQGAYGYTF,TGCGCCAGCAGCGCCGGACAGGGGGCATATGGCTACACCTTC
NA,TRBV2,15,NA,TRBJ2-7,CASSEERQGTYEQYF,TGTGCCAGCAGTGAAGAGAGGCAGGGGACCTACGAGCAGTACTTC